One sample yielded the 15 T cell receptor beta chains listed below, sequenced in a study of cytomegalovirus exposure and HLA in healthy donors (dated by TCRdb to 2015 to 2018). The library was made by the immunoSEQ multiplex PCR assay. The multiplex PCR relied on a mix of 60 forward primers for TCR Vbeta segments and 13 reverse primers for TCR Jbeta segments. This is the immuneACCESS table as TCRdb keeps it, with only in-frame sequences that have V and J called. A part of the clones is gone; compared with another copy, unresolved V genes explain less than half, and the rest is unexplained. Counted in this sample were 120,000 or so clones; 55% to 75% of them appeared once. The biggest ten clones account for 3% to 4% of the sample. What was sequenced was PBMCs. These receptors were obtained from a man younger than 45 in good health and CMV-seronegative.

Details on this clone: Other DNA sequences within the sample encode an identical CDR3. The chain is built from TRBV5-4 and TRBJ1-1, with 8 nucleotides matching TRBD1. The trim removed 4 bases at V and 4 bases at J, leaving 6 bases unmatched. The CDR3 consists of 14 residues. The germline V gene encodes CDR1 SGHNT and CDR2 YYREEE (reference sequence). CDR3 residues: CASSPGQDGTEAFF. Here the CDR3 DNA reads TGTGCCAGCAGCCCGGGACAGGACGGCACTGAAGCTTTCTTT. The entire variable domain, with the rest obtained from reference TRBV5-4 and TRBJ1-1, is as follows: ETGVTQSPTHLIKTRGQQVTLRCSSQSGHNTVSWYQQALGQGPQFIFQYYREEENGRGNFPPRFSGLQFPNYSSELNVNALELDDSALYLCASSPGQDGTEAFFGQGTRLTVV.

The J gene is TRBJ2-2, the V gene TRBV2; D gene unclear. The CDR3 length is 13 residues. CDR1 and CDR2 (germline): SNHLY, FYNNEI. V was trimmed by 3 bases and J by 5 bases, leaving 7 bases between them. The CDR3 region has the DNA TGTGCCAGCAGTGATTTGAGGACCGGGGAGCTGTTTTTT. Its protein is CASSDLRTGELFF.

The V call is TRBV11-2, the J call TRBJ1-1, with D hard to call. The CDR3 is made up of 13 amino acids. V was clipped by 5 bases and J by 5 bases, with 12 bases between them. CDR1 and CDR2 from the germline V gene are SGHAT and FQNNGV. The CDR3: CASSPLSGTEAFF. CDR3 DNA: TGTGCCAGCAGCCCCCTTTCGGGGACTGAAGCTTTCTTT.

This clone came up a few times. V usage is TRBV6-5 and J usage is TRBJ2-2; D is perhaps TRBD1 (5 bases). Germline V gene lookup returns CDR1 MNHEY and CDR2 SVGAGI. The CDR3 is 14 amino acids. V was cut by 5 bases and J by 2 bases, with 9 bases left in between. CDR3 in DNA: TGTGCCAGCAGTACAGGAGCCAACACCGGGGAGCTGTTTTTT. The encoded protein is CASSTGANTGELFF.

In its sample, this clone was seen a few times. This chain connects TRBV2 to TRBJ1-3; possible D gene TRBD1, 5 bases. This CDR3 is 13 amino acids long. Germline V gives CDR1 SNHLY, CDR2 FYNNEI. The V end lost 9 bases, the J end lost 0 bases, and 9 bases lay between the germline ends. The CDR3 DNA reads TGTGCCAGTGGGGCAAACTCTGGAAACACCATATATTTT. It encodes CASGANSGNTIYF.

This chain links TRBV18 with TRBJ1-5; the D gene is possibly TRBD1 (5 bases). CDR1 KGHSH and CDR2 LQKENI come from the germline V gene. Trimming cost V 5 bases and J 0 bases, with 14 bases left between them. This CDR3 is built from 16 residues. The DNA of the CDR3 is TGTGCCAGCTCAGCGACAGCGACCTATAGCAATCAGCCCCAGCATTTT. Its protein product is CASSATATYSNQPQHF. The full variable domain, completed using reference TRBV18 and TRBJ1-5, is NAGVMQNPRHLVRRRGQEARLRCSPMKGHSHVYWYRQLPEEGLKFMVYLQKENIIDESGMPKERFSAEFPKEGPSILRIQQVVRGDSAAYFCASSATATYSNQPQHFGDGTRLSIL.

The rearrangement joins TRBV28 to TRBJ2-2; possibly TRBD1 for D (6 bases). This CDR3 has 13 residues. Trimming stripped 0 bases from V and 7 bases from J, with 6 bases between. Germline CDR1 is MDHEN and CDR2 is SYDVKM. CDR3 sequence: CASSLWDSGELFF. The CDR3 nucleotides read TGTGCCAGCAGTTTATGGGACAGCGGGGAGCTGTTTTTT.

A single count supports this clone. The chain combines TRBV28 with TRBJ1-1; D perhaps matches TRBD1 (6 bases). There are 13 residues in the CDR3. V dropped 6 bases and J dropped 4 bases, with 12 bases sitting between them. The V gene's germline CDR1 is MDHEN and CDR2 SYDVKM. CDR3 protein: CASSQGLITEAFF. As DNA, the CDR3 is TGTGCCAGCAGCCAGGGGTTGATCACTGAAGCTTTCTTT.

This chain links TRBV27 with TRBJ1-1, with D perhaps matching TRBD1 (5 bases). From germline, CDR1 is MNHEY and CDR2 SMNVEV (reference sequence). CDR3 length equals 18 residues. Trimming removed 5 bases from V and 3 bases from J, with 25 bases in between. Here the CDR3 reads CASSAYSNQGSLDTEAFF. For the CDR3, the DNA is TGTGCCAGCAGTGCGTATTCGAATCAGGGTAGCCTCGACACTGAAGCTTTCTTT.

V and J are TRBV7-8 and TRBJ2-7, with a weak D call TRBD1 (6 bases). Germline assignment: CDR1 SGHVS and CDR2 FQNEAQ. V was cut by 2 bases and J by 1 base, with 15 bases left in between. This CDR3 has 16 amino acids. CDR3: CASSLKGDIISYEQYF. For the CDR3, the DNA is TGTGCCAGCAGCTTAAAAGGGGACATAATTTCCTACGAGCAGTACTTC.

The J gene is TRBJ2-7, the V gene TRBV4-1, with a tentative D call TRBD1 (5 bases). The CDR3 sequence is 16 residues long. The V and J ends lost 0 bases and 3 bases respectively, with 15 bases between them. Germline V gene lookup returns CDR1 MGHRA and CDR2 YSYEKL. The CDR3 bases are TGCGCCAGCAGCCAAGATCTACAGGCTGCTGTCTACGAGCAGTACTTC. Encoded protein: CASSQDLQAAVYEQYF.

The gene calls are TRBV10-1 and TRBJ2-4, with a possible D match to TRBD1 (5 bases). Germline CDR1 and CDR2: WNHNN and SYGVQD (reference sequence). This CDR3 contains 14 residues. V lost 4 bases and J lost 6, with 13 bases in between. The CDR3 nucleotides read TGCGCCAGCAGTGCCGAACGACAGATAAACATTCAGTACTTC. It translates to CASSAERQINIQYF.

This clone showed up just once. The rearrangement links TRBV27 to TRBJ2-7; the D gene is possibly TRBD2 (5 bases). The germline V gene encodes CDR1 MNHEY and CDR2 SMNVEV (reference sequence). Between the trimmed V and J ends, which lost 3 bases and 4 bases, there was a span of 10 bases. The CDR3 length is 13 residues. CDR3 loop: CASSLRVGYEQYF. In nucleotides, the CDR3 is TGTGCCAGCAGTTTGAGGGTGGGGTACGAGCAGTACTTC.

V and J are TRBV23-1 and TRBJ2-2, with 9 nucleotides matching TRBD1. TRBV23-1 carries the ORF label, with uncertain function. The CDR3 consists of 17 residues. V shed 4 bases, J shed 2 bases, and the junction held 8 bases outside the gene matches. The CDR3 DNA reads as TGCGCCAGCAGTCCCAACAGGGGGCGCCGCAACACCGGGGAGCTGTTTTTT. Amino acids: CASSPNRGRRNTGELFF.

The CDR3: CASSIDIYYEQYF. The CDR3 DNA reads TGTGCCAGTAGTATAGACATCTACTACGAGCAGTACTTC. The chain is built from TRBV19 and TRBJ2-7, with no clear D. V lost 0 bases to trimming and J lost 3 bases, with 6 bases between them. Germline V gives CDR1 LNHDA, CDR2 SQIVND (reference sequence). The CDR3 has 13 amino acids. The full variable domain, with the rest looked up from reference TRBV19 and TRBJ2-7, is DGGITQSPKYLFRKEGQNVTLSCEQNLNHDAMYWYRQDPGQGLRLIYYSQIVNDFQKGDIAEGYSVSREKKESFPLTVTSAQKNPTAFYLCASSIDIYYEQYFGPGTRLTVT.